This TCR beta chain emerged from a study of T-cell memory formation after mild COVID-19. One entry per CDR3 protein results from TCRdb running MiXCR on the 5' RACE reads. The sample has roughly 200,000 distinct CDR3 sequences, around 16% seen once. CDR1 SGHRS and CDR2 YFSETQ come from the germline V gene. V lost 0 bases, J lost 0 bases, and 1 base stayed unmatched. This CDR3 has 15 residues. The chain joins TRBV5-1 to TRBJ1-1; 8 bases match TRBD1. Input material: PBMCs or a T cell subset sorted from them (not recorded which). This receptor was obtained from an adult woman who had mild COVID-19 (a few samples of this study predate the infection). Cell type and time point are not known. DNA of the CDR3: TGCGCCAGCAGCTTGGAGGGACAGGTGAACACTGAAGCTTTCTTT. This translates into CASSLEGQVNTEAFF.